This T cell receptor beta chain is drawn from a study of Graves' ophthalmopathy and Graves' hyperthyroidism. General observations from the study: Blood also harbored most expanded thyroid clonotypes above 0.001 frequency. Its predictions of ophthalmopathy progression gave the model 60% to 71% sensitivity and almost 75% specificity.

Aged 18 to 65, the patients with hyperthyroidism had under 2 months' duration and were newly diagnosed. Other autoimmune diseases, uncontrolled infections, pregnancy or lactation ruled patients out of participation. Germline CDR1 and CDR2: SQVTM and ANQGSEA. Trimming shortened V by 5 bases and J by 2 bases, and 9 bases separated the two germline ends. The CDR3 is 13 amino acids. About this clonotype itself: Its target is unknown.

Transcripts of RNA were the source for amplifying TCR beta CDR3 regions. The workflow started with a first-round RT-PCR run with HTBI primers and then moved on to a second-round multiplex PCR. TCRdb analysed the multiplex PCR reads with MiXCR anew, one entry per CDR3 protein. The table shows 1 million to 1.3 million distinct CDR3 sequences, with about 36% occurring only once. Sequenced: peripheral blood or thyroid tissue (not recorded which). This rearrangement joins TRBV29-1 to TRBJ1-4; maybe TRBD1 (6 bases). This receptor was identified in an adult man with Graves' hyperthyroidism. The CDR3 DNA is TGCAGCGTTAGAGGGGGTACTAATGAAAAACTGTTTTTT. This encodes CSVRGGTNEKLFF. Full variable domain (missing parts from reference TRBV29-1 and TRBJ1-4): SAVISQKPSRDICQRGTSLTIQCQVDSQVTMMFWYRQQPGQSLTLIATANQGSEATYESGFVIDKFPISRPNLTFSTLTVSNMSPEDSSIYLCSVRGGTNEKLFFGSGTQLSVL.